The subject of this entry is one T cell receptor beta chain. The record originates from a study of blood T cell repertoires in COVID-19. Per germline, CDR1 SQVTM and CDR2 ANQGSEA. CDR3 length equals 13 residues. V lost 4 bases and J lost 6; bases outside the gene matches: 8. Sequencing was performed with immunoSEQ multiplex PCR; in TCRdb, only in-frame clones are kept and a portion is missing. The sample lists 150,000 to 180,000 clones, approximately 80% occurring once. The sequence was obtained from a woman aged 60-70 years with COVID-19, enrolled during active disease. J is TRBJ1-2 and V is TRBV29-1; 7 nucleotides align to TRBD1. Sequenced sample: peripheral blood. Written as DNA, the CDR3 is TGCAGCGTTGCCCTCAACAGGGGCAATGGCTACACCTTC. This sequence encodes CSVALNRGNGYTF.